This T cell receptor (beta chain) comes out of a study of blood T cell repertoires in COVID-19. At the level of the study: Acute and convalescent COVID-19 samples came from the United States, Italy and Spain.

The data were produced by immunoSEQ multiplex PCR, yet TCRdb's version contains in-frame clones alone and is incomplete. The repertoire includes roughly 100,000 clones, about 90% of them detected once, and around 4% sits in the top ten. The germline gives CDR1 MNHEY, CDR2 SVGEGT. This CDR3 contains 13 residues. V was pared by 5 bases and J by 6 bases, with 5 bases of the junction left unmatched. This receptor was obtained from a man aged 18 to 29 with acute or convalescent COVID-19. The sequencing sample was made of peripheral blood. The V and J genes are TRBV6-2 or TRBV6-3 and TRBJ1-2; 8 bases map to TRBD1. The CDR3 DNA is TGTGCCAGCAGTCCGGACAGGGTCCATGGCTACACCTTC. Translated, it gives CASSPDRVHGYTF.